What follows are 8 T cell receptor beta chains derived from one specimen sequenced in a study of OX40 agonist ivuxolimab in advanced cancers. Measured with immunoSEQ multiplex PCR; TCRdb has only the in-frame clones, and not every one. The sample carries about 77,000 clones, about 85% recorded once. The starting material was CD4+ or CD8+ T cells sorted from blood, obtained in a trial of the OX40 agonist ivuxolimab. These receptor sequences come from an adult with an advanced solid tumor such as melanoma, head and neck, liver or kidney cancer.

The chain employs TRBV5-1 and TRBJ2-5; 10 bases align to TRBD2. V lost 0 bases and J lost 2; bases outside the gene matches: 7. The CDR3 has 17 amino acids. CDR1 and CDR2 (germline): SGHRS, YFSETQ. CDR3 sequence reads: CASSLALRTSGQETQYF. The DNA of the CDR3 is TGCGCCAGCAGCTTGGCCCTTCGGACTAGCGGACAAGAGACCCAGTACTTC.

CDR3 coding DNA: TGTGCCAGCAGTCGAGACAGGAACAGCTACACCTTC. It encodes CASSRDRNSYTF. The rearrangement joins TRBV9 to TRBJ1-2, with a possible D match to TRBD1 (6 bases). V lost 5 bases, J lost 9 bases, and 14 bases lay in between. CDR1 is SGDLS and CDR2 is YYNGEE in the germline V gene. The CDR3 length is 12 residues.

This clone was detected only a few times. The J gene is TRBJ1-6, the V gene TRBV5-1; D is ambiguous. Per the germline V gene, CDR1 is SGHRS and CDR2 is YFSETQ. V gave up 2 bases and J gave up 3 bases, with 6 bases separating them. CDR3 length: 14 residues. CDR3 nucleotides: TGCGCCAGCAGCTTACCCCTCTATAATTCACCCCTCCACTTT. Translated, it gives CASSLPLYNSPLHF.

The rearrangement links TRBV11-2 to TRBJ2-1; 7 positions agree with TRBD1. The CDR3 loop spans 14 amino acids. Looked up from germline, CDR1 is SGHAT and CDR2 is FQNNGV. Unmatched junction bases numbered 12, after V lost 5 bases and J lost 11 bases. The CDR3 nucleotides read TGTGCCAGCAGCCGAGGGGACAGCACGTCCCAGCAGTTCTTC. Encoded protein: CASSRGDSTSQQFF. Full variable domain (missing parts from reference TRBV11-2 and TRBJ2-1): EAGVAQSPRYKIIEKRQSVAFWCNPISGHATLYWYQQILGQGPKLLIQFQNNGVVDDSQLPKDRFSAERLKGVDSTLKIQPAKLEDSAVYLCASSRGDSTSQQFFGPGTRLTVL.

The chain links TRBV9 to TRBJ2-3; no firm D call. The CDR3 has 16 amino acids. CDR1 and CDR2 (germline): SGDLS, YYNGEE. The V end was cut by 1 base, the J end by 0 bases, with 12 bases between. The CDR3 nucleotides are TGTGCCAGCAGCGTAAGGGAAACGGCTAGCACAGATACGCAGTATTTT. It is translated as CASSVRETASTDTQYF.

V and J are TRBV20-1 and TRBJ2-7; D assignment may be TRBD1 or TRBD2 (5 bases each). Germline assignment: CDR1 DFQATT and CDR2 SNEGSKA (reference sequence). The CDR3 length is 11 residues. V was trimmed by 4 bases and J by 8 bases, leaving 12 bases between them. The CDR3 spells CSAKDWTKQYF. DNA for the CDR3: TGCAGTGCTAAGGACTGGACAAAGCAGTACTTC.

The V and J genes are TRBV27 and TRBJ1-3, with D unresolved. CDR3 size: 14 residues. Trimming stripped 4 bases from V and 3 bases from J, with 10 bases between. CDR1 and CDR2 from the germline V gene are MNHEY and SMNVEV (reference sequence). The CDR3 DNA reads as TGTGCCAGCAGTTGGTCCGGATTTGGAAACACCATATATTTT. As protein: CASSWSGFGNTIYF.

This chain links TRBV30 with TRBJ2-1, with D possibly called TRBD1 or TRBD2 (5 bases each). V was clipped by 4 bases and J by 10 bases, with 17 bases between them. Germline CDR1 GTSNPN, CDR2 SVGIG (reference sequence). CDR3 length: 13 amino acids. The CDR3: CAWNPRGAGEQFF. The CDR3 DNA reads as TGTGCCTGGAACCCTAGAGGGGCTGGAGAGCAGTTCTTC.